The 9 T cell receptor beta chains reported below all come from one sample, sequenced in a study of blood T cell repertoires in COVID-19. Clones were sequenced by immunoSEQ multiplex PCR, and TCRdb holds only the in-frame ones, with some missing. The table shows more than 350,000 clones, with just under 90% occurring only once. The sample was PBMCs or T cells enriched from blood (not recorded which). The receptors come from a woman between 50 and 59 years old who had recovered from COVID-19.

The chain joins TRBV5-1 to TRBJ1-4; 7 bases map to TRBD1. V gave up 4 bases and J gave up 2 bases; unmatched junction bases: 14. Germline CDR1 SGHRS, CDR2 YFSETQ. There are 18 residues in the CDR3. The CDR3 nucleotides read TGCGCCAGCAGCCCAGGACAGGACTTCTGGTCTACTAATGAAAAACTGTTTTTT. Translation gives CASSPGQDFWSTNEKLFF.

The V gene is TRBV19, the J gene TRBJ1-2; 9 bases match TRBD1. The V segment lost 8 bases and the J segment 6 bases; nucleotides outside the gene matches: 10. This CDR3 is 14 amino acids long. Germline CDR1 reads LNHDA; CDR2 reads SQIVND (reference sequence). This chain's CDR3 is CASRGTGSSHGYTF. The CDR3 bases are TGTGCCAGTCGAGGGACAGGGTCTTCTCATGGCTACACCTTC.

J is TRBJ2-1 and V is TRBV5-1; TRBD2 matches at 10 bases. V was pared by 0 bases and J by 4 bases, with 4 bases of the junction left unmatched. Germline V CDR1 and CDR2: SGHRS, YFSETQ. There are 16 residues in the CDR3. The CDR3 is CASSLAGLAFYNEQFF. The CDR3 nucleotides are TGCGCCAGCAGCTTGGCGGGACTAGCGTTTTACAATGAGCAGTTCTTC.

The genes are TRBV15 and TRBJ2-7, with TRBD2 matching over 14 bases. The CDR3 spans 18 residues. CDR1 is LNHNV, CDR2 YYDKDF, per germline (reference sequence). V gave up 0 bases and J gave up 2 bases; unmatched junction bases: 6. The CDR3 region has the DNA TGTGCCACCAGCAGAGATAAAGGACTAGCGGGGGGACCCTACGAGCAGTACTTC. Translation: CATSRDKGLAGGPYEQYF.

The chain links TRBV5-6 to TRBJ2-1, with 8 nucleotides matching TRBD2. Per germline, CDR1 SGHDT and CDR2 YYEEEE. CDR3 length: 15 amino acids. With 7 bases clipped from V and 3 bases from J, the junction kept 9 bases outside the gene matches. The CDR3 sequence is CASEPGGALYNEQFF. The CDR3 DNA follows: TGTGCCAGCGAACCGGGAGGGGCACTCTACAATGAGCAGTTCTTC.

The chain couples TRBV28 to TRBJ2-3, with 7 bases identical to TRBD1. CDR1 and CDR2 from the germline V gene are MDHEN and SYDVKM. Unmatched junction bases numbered 7, after V lost 7 bases and J lost 3 bases. This CDR3 is built from 14 residues. The CDR3 DNA is TGTGCCAGCACCTGGGCAGGGGGAACAGATACGCAGTATTTT. Amino acid sequence: CASTWAGGTDTQYF.

The chain uses TRBV29-1 and TRBJ2-5; tentatively, D is TRBD2 (5 bases). The CDR3 totals 11 residues. Germline CDR1 SQVTM, CDR2 ANQGSEA. Trimming removed 5 bases at V and 2 bases at J, with 6 bases between. This CDR3 reads CSVLAQETQYF. Here the CDR3 DNA reads TGCAGCGTTCTAGCACAAGAGACCCAGTACTTC. Filled out from reference TRBV29-1 and TRBJ2-5, the complete variable domain reads SAVISQKPSRDICQRGTSLTIQCQVDSQVTMMFWYRQQPGQSLTLIATANQGSEATYESGFVIDKFPISRPNLTFSTLTVSNMSPEDSSIYLCSVLAQETQYFGPGTRLLVL.

This sequence joins TRBV10-3 and TRBJ2-3; D is unresolved. The germline V gene encodes CDR1 ENHRY and CDR2 SYGVKD. V was cut by 0 bases and J by 7 bases, with 8 bases left in between. CDR3 length: 13 amino acids. Here the CDR3 reads CAISESGRYTQYF. The CDR3 DNA is TGTGCCATCAGTGAGTCTGGCAGATATACGCAGTATTTT.

This chain uses TRBV15 with TRBJ1-1; the D is unclear. The CDR3 length is 15 residues. The V end lost 6 bases, the J end lost 0 bases, and 14 bases lay between the germline ends. Germline V gene lookup returns CDR1 LNHNV and CDR2 YYDKDF (reference sequence). CDR3 sequence reads: CATRGPDALNTEAFF. The CDR3 region has the DNA TGTGCCACCAGGGGCCCCGATGCTTTGAACACTGAAGCTTTCTTT.